This TCR beta chain was profiled in a study of cytomegalovirus exposure and HLA in healthy donors (dated by TCRdb to 2017 to 2019). Describing the broader study: An earlier analysis of approximately 550 of the donors reported 250 to 300 Gb of sequence data and around 120 million unique TCR beta sequences from about 200 million T cells. About 280 gigabases of sequencing data and tens of millions of unique TCR sequences were included in an early release covering about 600 HLA-typed donors. The genetic ancestry cluster associated with self-reported Caucasian donors included 70% to 85% of the 398 genotyped donors. The study aimed to test whether cataloging public T cell receptors could reveal signatures of past pathogen exposure. The study profiled the T cell repertoires of more than 500 subjects by immunosequencing and related them to cytomegalovirus serostatus. Along with the approximately 600-subject first cohort, a separate validation cohort of over a hundred different subjects was used. To predict cytomegalovirus infection status, the study combined high-throughput TCR immunosequencing, statistical association of individual TCRs with disease status, and machine learning. In a later analysis, previously published TCR beta repertoires from fewer than 750 donors were re-analyzed and high-resolution HLA genotyping was added so that TCR occurrence patterns could be studied. Rather than using new phenotypic data, the later analysis identified candidate immune exposures from TCR beta sequences and from how often those sequences occurred across donors. An earlier analysis of roughly 600 of the donors used high-throughput TCR beta sequencing to judge whether each TCR beta V gene segment behaved as functional or pseudogenic. Donor age, sex, ethnicity and CMV serostatus were collected together with the repertoire data. In a later genetic analysis, genome-wide SNP genotypes for about 65% of the 666 donors were used, and that subset was treated as a discovery cohort. All discovery cohort repertoires had been generated on a single sequencing platform. HLA typing covered class I and class II loci at four-digit resolution. The number of typed donors differed by locus: roughly 629-640 for A, B, C, DRB1 and DQB1; roughly 510 for DQA1; approximately 610 for DPA1; and about 450 for DPB1. Roughly 5 DR-DQ haplotypes were handled as single units for association and clustering, since linkage in the cohort was strong. Across about 380 genotyped donors of the cohort, an average of about 200,000 unique TCR beta nucleotide sequences per donor were sequenced, and roughly 20% of those sequences were non-productive.

As concerns this clone: Its antigen remains unidentified. No quality values exist for individual bases; no much larger clone is one base distant.

The cohort was made up of roughly 670 healthy bone marrow donors. At the time of sampling, every cohort member was nominally healthy, though immune exposures that went unrecorded were likely present. The donor was CMV seronegative and was included in the group of 352 seronegative cohort members. Every donor gave a peripheral blood sample, and the peripheral blood mononuclear cells from that sample were used for TCR beta sequencing. The Qiagen DNeasy Blood Extraction Kit was used to extract genomic DNA from the blood cell samples. The library relied on the immunoSEQ multiplex PCR assay. A mixture of 60 forward primers for TCR Vbeta segments and 13 reverse primers for TCR Jbeta segments was used in the multiplex PCR. Amplification of the CDR3 region of rearranged TCR beta genes was performed with a multiplex PCR assay on genomic DNA. On the Illumina HiSeq System, the amplified TCR beta libraries were sequenced as 87-base-pair reads. Per the authors' processing: In a later analysis, roughly 80 million unique TCR beta chains were counted across the approximately 620 repertoires, and roughly 10 million of these chains were shared by at least two donors. To remove PCR and sequencing errors, raw reads were error-corrected and collapsed into unique sequences using a nearest-neighbor algorithm that merged closely related sequences. CDR3 sequences were aligned to IMGT reference sequences to assign V, D and J gene segments. Each retained sequence needed at least a six-nucleotide match to both a V gene segment and a J gene segment. A rearrangement was called productive if the CDR3 had no stop codons and remained in frame with V and J, and every other rearrangement was called non-productive. CDR3 was defined by IMGT convention, running from the second conserved V-encoded cysteine to the conserved J-encoded phenylalanine. The earlier analysis of some 540 of the donors excluded any sequence lacking an unambiguous match to a single V gene segment. An earlier analysis of over 450 of the donors classified V segments as functional when productive rearrangements were above 56.7% and as segregating when the standard deviation between donors was above 5%. A statistical classification framework was built for diagnosing cytomegalovirus status from the catalog of TCR beta chain sequences. V and J gene assignment, in a later analysis, came from comparing TCR nucleotide sequences with IMGT/GENE-DB human TR gene sequences. The TCRdist pipeline was used in a later analysis to assign CDR3 sequences and most-parsimonious VDJ recombination scenarios. A later analysis defined each TCR beta chain by its CDR3 amino acid sequence plus V-gene family, and excluded reads lacking a unique V-gene family. A later analysis removed 500 to 600 highly shared, low-generation-probability nucleotide sequences to deal with suspected cross-contamination and a sequencing artifact. In a later analysis, a clonal expansion index was calculated for each public chain from normalized within-repertoire ranks of inferred template counts. A later analysis computed generation probabilities with a VDJ recombination model fitted to out-of-frame rearrangements, and checked the results against IGoR. A later analysis scored TCR-TCR, TCR-HLA and TCR-CMV co-occurrence with hypergeometric tests, applying a repertoire-size bias correction to TCR pairs. False discovery rates were estimated in a later analysis by permuting HLA or CMV assignments 20 times. A later analysis grouped co-occurring TCRs with DBSCAN, adding TCRdist sequence similarity when clustering within HLA-allele-positive subsets. Co-occurrence clustering excluded repertoires with fewer than 30,000 or more than 120,000 public chains, plus five with anomalous nucleotide sharing. Sourced from immuneACCESS, this table was stored by TCRdb with only in-frame sequences that have V and J called. A share of the clones is absent; for the studies checked, an unresolved V gene accounts for under half, and the remainder has no known explanation. The DNA was the basis for D and trimming; V, J and clone size are from that table. This sample lists about 99,000 clones; around 66% were detected once. The ten largest make up roughly 3% of the sample.

As encoded in the germline V gene (reference sequence), CDR1 is SGHNT while CDR2 is YYREEE. Between the V and J ends, shortened by 0 bases and 2 bases respectively, the junction contains 11 bases. The CDR3 holds 15 amino acids from the cysteine to the phenylalanine. Solely the CDR3 DNA is kept, with 45 bases framed from the first base. The research as a whole found: A group of highly shared sequence variants was considered likely to be a technical artifact of the sequencing pipeline. The study gave a list of roughly 150 TCR beta chains associated with cytomegalovirus. Across donors, most TCR sequences were observed very rarely, whereas some public TCRs were present in many individuals. Linkage disequilibrium might explain the correlated functional status among segregating V segments, but an unknown experimental factor could not be excluded. The classifier was reported to diagnose cytomegalovirus status with high specificity and sensitivity in both the original and validation cohorts. It was suggested by the authors that the approach could potentially be generalized to other disease states and immunological phenotypes. According to a later analysis, TCR association rates differed among HLA loci, with DRB1 alleles showing the most associated TCRs and HLA-C alleles showing the fewest. A further reported finding was that TCR beta sequences accurately predicted the HLA-A and HLA-B alleles for most subjects in the first cohort. Specific HLA alleles were associated with 16,951 TCR beta sequences at a false discovery rate of 0.05 in a later analysis. In a later genetic analysis, fewer N-insertions in productive TCRs were reported among donors in an Asian-associated ancestry cluster than the 666-donor mean. In an earlier analysis of 587 of the donors, most TCR beta V segments were observed in productive rearrangements about 90% or about 30% of the time, broadly matching IMGT annotations. Most CMV-associated TCR beta chains appeared to be HLA-restricted in a later analysis, and the HLA associations seemed to be driven largely by CMV exposure. The cohort was sequenced for TCR beta chains only, and without alpha or paired-chain data the features that could be detected were limited. Because counts were too low, roughly 18 rarely observed V segments, including chromosome 9 orphons, were left out of the earlier analysis of some 600 of the donors. Because HLA typing was unavailable for some donors at each locus, only the typed subset was used in association tests. Presence/absence analyses assumed roughly uniform sequencing depth across donors, an assumption that may not hold. A later genetic analysis associated a missense DCLRE1C variant with V-gene and J-gene trimming of TCR beta chains, and an independent cohort replicated the association. In vitro tests confirmed that a few of the cytomegalovirus-associated TCR beta chains recognize cytomegalovirus antigens. For the cohort, immune exposure information was limited to CMV serostatus. When HLA alleles, especially DR and DQ, strongly co-occurred, TCR associations were difficult to assign to individual alleles. According to a later analysis, parvovirus B19, influenza, CMV and Epstein-Barr virus appeared linked to several top co-occurrence clusters. Because the 87-base-pair reads could not distinguish some IMGT-functional V segments, including TRBV6-2 and TRBV6-3, those segments were excluded. In a later analysis, HLA-associated TCR beta chains were found to be more clonally expanded and to have lower generation probabilities than equally common non-associated chains.

The V and J genes are TRBV5-4 and TRBJ1-2, with the D gene not confidently named. The sample was PBMCs. This clonotype was obtained from a woman aged 45-59 years in good health and CMV-seronegative. The CDR3 loop reads CASSLEQSRNYGYTF. The DNA sequence is given as TGTGCCAGCAGCTTGGAACAGTCCCGCAACTATGGCTACACCTTC.